Described below is a single T cell receptor beta chain sequence and its context. The antigen remains unidentified. This record comes from a study of cytomegalovirus exposure and HLA in healthy donors. The V gene's germline CDR1 is MDHEN and CDR2 SYDVKM. J was trimmed by 5 bases and V by 6 bases; bases with no gene match: 10. The CDR3 consists of 15 residues. Researchers ran the PCR with 60 Vbeta and 13 Jbeta primers. How the authors handled the data: In a later analysis, around 87 million unique TCR beta chains included roughly 11 million shared by two or more donors. Profiled with immunoSEQ multiplex PCR; TCRdb holds only in-frame clones, not every one. D and trimming were read from the DNA, whereas the V and J calls and clone size are those reported in that table. The sample holds around 100,000 clones; approximately 74% are singletons and the top ten take around 3.9%. Findings of the study overall: Donors were assumed by presence/absence analyses to have roughly uniform sequencing depth. The classifier reportedly diagnosed cytomegalovirus status with high sensitivity and specificity.

The TCR sequence derives from a woman between 40 and 50 years old in good health and CMV-seropositive. The chain links TRBV28 to TRBJ2-7; 10 bases align to TRBD2. Sequencing was done on a sample of PBMCs. The DNA for the CDR3 is TGTGCCAGCAGACCATTGGGACTAGCGACCAACGAGCAGTACTTC. It specifies CASRPLGLATNEQYF.